This TCR beta chain was found in a study of regulatory T cells in long-lasting Graves disease. Relying on iRepertoire HTBI primers and Arm-PCR of CDR3 regions, the team built TCR beta libraries. TCRdb reprocessed the multiplex PCR reads with MiXCR, giving one entry per CDR3 protein. This table has approximately 470,000 distinct CDR3 sequences, about a fifth appearing once. The time point: persistent/refractory GD, antithyroid drugs over 5 years with positive TRAb. Following extraction of RNA from PBMCs, that RNA was used to make the TCR library. This CDR3 region has 15 residues. Trimming pared 3 bases from V and 0 bases from J, leaving 10 bases between. Germline CDR1 SGHRS, CDR2 YFSETQ. This clonotype has at least ten counts.

J is TRBJ2-4 and V is TRBV5-1, with a weak D call TRBD1 (7 bases). This clonotype originated in a female donor with Graves disease. Here the sequenced sample was peripheral blood mononuclear cells (PBMCs), taken when the disease was refractory, from a patient treated with antithyroid drugs. CDR3 DNA sequence: TGCGCCAGCAGCTCGGGGGACAGAGCCAAAAACATTCAGTACTTC. Translated, it gives CASSSGDRAKNIQYF.